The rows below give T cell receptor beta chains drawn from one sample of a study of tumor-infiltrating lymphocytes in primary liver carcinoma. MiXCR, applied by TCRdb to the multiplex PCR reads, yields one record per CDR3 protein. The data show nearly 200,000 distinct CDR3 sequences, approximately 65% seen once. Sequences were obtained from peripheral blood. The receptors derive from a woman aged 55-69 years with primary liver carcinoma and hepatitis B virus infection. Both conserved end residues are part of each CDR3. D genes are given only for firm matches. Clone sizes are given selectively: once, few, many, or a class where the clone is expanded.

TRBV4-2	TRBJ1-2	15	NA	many	CASSRRDGANYGYTF	TGTGCCAGCAGCCGCCGGGACGGGGCTAACTATGGCTACACCTTC
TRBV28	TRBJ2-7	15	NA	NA	CASSPPPGQINEQYF	TGTGCCAGCAGTCCCCCCCCGGGACAAATCAACGAGCAGTACTTC
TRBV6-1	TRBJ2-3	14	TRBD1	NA	CASRPGQATDTQYF	TGTGCCAGCAGACCGGGACAGGCCACAGATACGCAGTATTTT
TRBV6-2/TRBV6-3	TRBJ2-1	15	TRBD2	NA	CASSPTSGRTAEQFF	TGTGCCAGCAGTCCAACTAGCGGTAGGACCGCTGAGCAGTTCTTC
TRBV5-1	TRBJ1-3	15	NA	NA	CASSPLPSSGNTIYF	TGCGCCAGCAGCCCTTTACCGAGCTCTGGAAACACCATATATTTT
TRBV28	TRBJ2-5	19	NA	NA	CASPPGAGGGQRESETQYF	TGTGCCAGCCCCCCGGGGGCAGGGGGAGGTCAACGAGAGTCCGAGACCCAGTACTTC
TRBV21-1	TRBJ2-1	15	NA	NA	CASSKVQMAYNEQFF	TGTGCCAGCAGCAAAGTCCAGATGGCCTACAATGAGCAGTTCTTC
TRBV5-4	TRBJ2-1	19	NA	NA	CASSLFGKGGPRTYNEQFF	TGTGCCAGCAGCTTGTTCGGCAAGGGGGGGCCTAGAACCTACAATGAGCAGTTCTTC
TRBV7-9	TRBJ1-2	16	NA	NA	CASSPPISRVGYSYTF	TGTGCCAGCAGCCCGCCCATCTCCAGGGTGGGCTATAGCTACACCTTC
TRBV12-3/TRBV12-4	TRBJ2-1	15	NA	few	CASTDGSTTLNEQFF	TGTGCCAGCACGGACGGGTCTACAACCCTCAATGAGCAGTTCTTC
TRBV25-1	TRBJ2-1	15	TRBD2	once	CASSFPGGPHNEQFF	TGTGCCAGCAGTTTTCCGGGAGGGCCACACAATGAGCAGTTCTTC
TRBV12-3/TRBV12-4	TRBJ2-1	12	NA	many	CASSLEYNEQFF	TGTGCCAGCAGTTTAGAGTACAATGAGCAGTTCTTC
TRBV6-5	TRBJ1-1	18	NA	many	CASSYYLDAQGMNTEAFF	TGTGCCAGCAGTTACTATCTGGACGCCCAGGGAATGAACACTGAAGCTTTCTTT
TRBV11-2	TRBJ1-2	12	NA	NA	CVSSLGSVDYTF	TGTGTCAGCAGCTTAGGCAGCGTGGACTACACCTTC
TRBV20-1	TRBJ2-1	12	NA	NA	CSASGLSNEQFF	TGCAGTGCTAGCGGACTGAGCAATGAGCAGTTCTTC
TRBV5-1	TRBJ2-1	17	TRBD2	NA	CARSGRTSGGSNNEQFF	TGCGCCAGAAGCGGAAGAACTAGCGGGGGTTCCAACAATGAGCAGTTCTTC
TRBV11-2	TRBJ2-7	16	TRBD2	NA	CASSLGLARSSYEQYF	TGTGCCAGCAGCTTGGGACTAGCGCGAAGCTCCTACGAGCAGTACTTC
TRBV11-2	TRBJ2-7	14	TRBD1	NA	CASRDIRGPYVQYF	TGTGCCAGCAGAGACATAAGGGGGCCCTACGTGCAGTACTTC
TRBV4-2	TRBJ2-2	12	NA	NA	CASSHNTGELFF	TGTGCCAGCAGCCATAACACCGGGGAGCTGTTTTTT
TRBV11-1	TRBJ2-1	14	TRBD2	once	CGSSLRLAFNEQFF	TGTGGCAGCAGCCTTCGACTAGCGTTCAATGAGCAGTTCTTC
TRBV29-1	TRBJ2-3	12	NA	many	CSLGDRDNTQYF	TGCAGCCTTGGTGACCGGGACAATACGCAGTATTTT
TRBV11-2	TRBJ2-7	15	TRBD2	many	CASRRGGVPTYEQYF	TGTGCCAGCAGGCGGGGGGGCGTACCTACCTACGAGCAGTACTTC
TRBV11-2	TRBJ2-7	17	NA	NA	CASSLDRLAYTYYEQYF	TGTGCCAGTAGCTTAGATCGGTTAGCGTACACTTACTACGAGCAGTACTTC
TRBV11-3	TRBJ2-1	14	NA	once	CASSVTSGACEQFF	TGTGCCAGCAGCGTGACGAGCGGAGCTTGCGAGCAGTTCTTC
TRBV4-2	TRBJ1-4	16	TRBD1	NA	CASSQARGQGFEKLFF	TGTGCCAGTAGCCAAGCTCGGGGACAGGGGTTTGAAAAACTGTTTTTT
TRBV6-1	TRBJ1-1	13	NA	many	CASSEAVGTEAFF	TGTGCCAGCAGTGAAGCGGTGGGCACTGAAGCTTTCTTT
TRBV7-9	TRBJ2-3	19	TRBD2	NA	CVSSSAYGLAGGPPDTQCF	TGTGTAAGCAGCTCAGCCTACGGACTAGCGGGAGGGCCCCCAGATACGCAGTGTTTT
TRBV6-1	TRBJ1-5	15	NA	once	CASSDTTGSNQPHHF	TGTGCCAGCAGTGACACGACCGGGAGCAATCAGCCCCATCATTTT
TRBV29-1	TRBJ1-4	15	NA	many	CSVGEGSGTNEKLFF	TGCAGCGTTGGGGAAGGGAGTGGTACTAATGAAAAACTGTTTTTT
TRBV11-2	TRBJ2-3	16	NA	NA	CASSRRGTGNTDTQYF	TGTGCCAGCAGCAGAAGAGGTACAGGGAACACAGATACGCAGTATTTT
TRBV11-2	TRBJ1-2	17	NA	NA	CTSSPWEVATHNYGYTF	TGTACCAGTAGCCCCTGGGAGGTCGCAACCCATAACTATGGCTACACCTTC
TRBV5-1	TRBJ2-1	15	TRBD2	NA	CASSLRGREGTEQFF	TGCGCCAGCAGCTTGCGGGGTCGGGAGGGAACTGAGCAGTTCTTC
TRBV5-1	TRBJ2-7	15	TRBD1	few	CASSLWTGGGNEQYF	TGCGCCAGCAGCCTCTGGACAGGGGGCGGGAACGAGCAGTACTTC
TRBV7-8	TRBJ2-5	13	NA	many	CASNQGLGETQYF	TGTGCCAGCAACCAGGGTTTGGGAGAGACCCAGTACTTC
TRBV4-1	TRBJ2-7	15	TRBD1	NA	CANSQTDRVSYEQYF	TGCGCCAACAGCCAAACCGACAGGGTCTCCTACGAGCAGTACTTC
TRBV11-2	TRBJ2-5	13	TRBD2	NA	CASSRGGAETQYF	TGTGCCAGCAGCCGGGGGGGCGCAGAGACCCAGTACTTC
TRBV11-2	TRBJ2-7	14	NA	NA	CASNLAWRAYEQYF	TGTGCCAGCAACTTAGCATGGAGAGCCTACGAGCAGTACTTC
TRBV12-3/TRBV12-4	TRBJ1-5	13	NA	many	CASGRGSNQPQHF	TGTGCCAGCGGAAGGGGGAGCAATCAGCCCCAGCATTTT
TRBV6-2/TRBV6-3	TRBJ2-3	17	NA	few	CASSYRAGGFSTDTQYF	TGTGCCAGCAGTTACCGCGCTGGGGGGTTTAGCACAGATACGCAGTATTTT
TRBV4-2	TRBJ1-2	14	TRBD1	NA	CVSSQAGEGAGYTF	TGTGTCAGCAGCCAAGCAGGGGAGGGGGCCGGCTACACCTTC
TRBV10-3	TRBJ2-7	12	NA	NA	CAISEVRNEQYF	TGTGCCATCAGTGAGGTCCGCAACGAGCAGTACTTC
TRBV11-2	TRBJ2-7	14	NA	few	CAGSSTTGVYEQYF	TGTGCCGGCAGCTCCACGACAGGAGTGTACGAGCAGTACTTC